Sequencing of this T cell receptor beta chain was carried out in a study of long-term antiretroviral therapy in people with HIV. Whole-study context: Samples collected earliest predate the 2015 immediate-ART recommendation by about a decade. Study results and caveats: Pre-ART expanded TRB clones stayed dominant throughout, though often decreasing after ART.

They ran version v3.0 of the immunoSEQ assay at survey level. Roughly 40,000-50,000 T-cell genomes per sample were the sequencing target. The data were produced by immunoSEQ multiplex PCR, yet TCRdb's version contains in-frame clones alone and is incomplete. This sample has more than 25,000 clones, with over 90% found just once. Concerning this clone: The antigen remains undetermined.

The study used samples holding 1-10 million cryopreserved PBMC before DNA extraction. This CDR3 contains 17 residues. Germline-derived CDR1 and CDR2 are SGDLS and YYNGEE. V lost 3 bases and J lost 0; bases outside the gene matches: 9. The chain is built from TRBV9 and TRBJ1-3; 7 positions agree with TRBD1. The TCR originated in a woman in her thirties or forties with HIV. The material sequenced was unsorted PBMCs, taken around 6.3 years after starting antiretroviral therapy. CDR3 bases: TGTGCCAGCAGCGGCGGAAAGGACAGGAGCTCTGGAAACACCATATATTTT. It encodes CASSGGKDRSSGNTIYF.